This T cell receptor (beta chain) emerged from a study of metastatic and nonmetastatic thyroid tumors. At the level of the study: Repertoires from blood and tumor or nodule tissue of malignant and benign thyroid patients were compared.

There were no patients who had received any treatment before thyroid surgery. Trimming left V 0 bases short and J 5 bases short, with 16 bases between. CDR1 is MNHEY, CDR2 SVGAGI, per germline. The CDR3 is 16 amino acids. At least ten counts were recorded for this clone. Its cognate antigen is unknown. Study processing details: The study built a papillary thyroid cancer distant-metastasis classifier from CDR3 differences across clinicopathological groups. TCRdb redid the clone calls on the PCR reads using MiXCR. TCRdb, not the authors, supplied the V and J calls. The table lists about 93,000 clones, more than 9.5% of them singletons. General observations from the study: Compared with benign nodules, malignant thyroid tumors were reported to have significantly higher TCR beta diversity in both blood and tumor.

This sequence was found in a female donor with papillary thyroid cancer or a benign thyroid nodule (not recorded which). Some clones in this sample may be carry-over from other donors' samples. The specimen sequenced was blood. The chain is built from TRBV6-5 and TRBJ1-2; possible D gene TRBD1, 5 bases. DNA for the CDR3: TGTGCCAGCAGTTACTCCTGGGACTTACGGGGTTATGGCTACACCTTC. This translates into CASSYSWDLRGYGYTF.